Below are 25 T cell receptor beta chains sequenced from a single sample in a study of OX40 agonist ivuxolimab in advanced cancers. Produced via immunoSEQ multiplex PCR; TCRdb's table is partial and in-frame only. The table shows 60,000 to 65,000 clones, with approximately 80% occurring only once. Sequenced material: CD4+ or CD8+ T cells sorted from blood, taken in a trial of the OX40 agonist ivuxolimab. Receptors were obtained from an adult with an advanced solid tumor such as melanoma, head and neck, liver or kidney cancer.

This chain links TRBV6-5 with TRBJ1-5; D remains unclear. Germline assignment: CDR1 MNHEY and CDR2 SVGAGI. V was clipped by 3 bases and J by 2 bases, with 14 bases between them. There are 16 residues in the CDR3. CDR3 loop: CASSYSGNLGNQPQHF. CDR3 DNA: TGTGCCAGCAGTTATTCGGGGAATTTGGGCAATCAGCCCCAGCATTTT.

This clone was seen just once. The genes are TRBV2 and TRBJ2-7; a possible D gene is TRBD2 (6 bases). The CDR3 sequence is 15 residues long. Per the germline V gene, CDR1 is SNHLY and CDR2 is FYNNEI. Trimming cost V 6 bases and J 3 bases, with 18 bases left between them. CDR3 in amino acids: CASRPGLPGIYEQYF. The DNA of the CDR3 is TGTGCCAGCAGGCCGGGACTCCCCGGAATCTACGAGCAGTACTTC.

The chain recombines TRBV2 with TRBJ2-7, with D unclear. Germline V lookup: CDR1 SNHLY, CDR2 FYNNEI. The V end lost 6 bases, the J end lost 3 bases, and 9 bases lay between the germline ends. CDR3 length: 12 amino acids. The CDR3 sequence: CASRLLIYEQYV. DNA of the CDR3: TGTGCCAGCAGGCTCCTTATCTACGAGCAGTACGTC.

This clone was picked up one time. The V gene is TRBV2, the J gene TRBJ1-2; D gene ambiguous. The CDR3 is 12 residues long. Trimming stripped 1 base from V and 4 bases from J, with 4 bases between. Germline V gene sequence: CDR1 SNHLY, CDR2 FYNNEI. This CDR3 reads CASSEGAYGYTF. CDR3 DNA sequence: TGTGCCAGCAGTGAAGGAGCCTATGGCTACACCTTC.

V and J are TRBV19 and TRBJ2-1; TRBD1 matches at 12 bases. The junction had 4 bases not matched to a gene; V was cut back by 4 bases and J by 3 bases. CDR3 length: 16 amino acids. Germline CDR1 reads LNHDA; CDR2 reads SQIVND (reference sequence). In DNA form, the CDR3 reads TGTGCCAGTAGTAAGGGGACAGGGGGCAACTACAATGAGCAGTTCTTC. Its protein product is CASSKGTGGNYNEQFF. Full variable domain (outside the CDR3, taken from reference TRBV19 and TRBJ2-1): DGGITQSPKYLFRKEGQNVTLSCEQNLNHDAMYWYRQDPGQGLRLIYYSQIVNDFQKGDIAEGYSVSREKKESFPLTVTSAQKNPTAFYLCASSKGTGGNYNEQFFGPGTRLTVL.

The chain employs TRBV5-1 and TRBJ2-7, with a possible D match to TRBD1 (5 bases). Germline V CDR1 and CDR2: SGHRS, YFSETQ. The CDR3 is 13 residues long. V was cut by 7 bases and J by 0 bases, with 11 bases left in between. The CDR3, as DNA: TGCGCCAGCGCCCCCCAGGGCTCCTACGAGCAGTACTTC. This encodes CASAPQGSYEQYF. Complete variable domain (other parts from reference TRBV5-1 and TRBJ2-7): KAGVTQTPRYLIKTRGQQVTLSCSPISGHRSVSWYQQTPGQGLQFLFEYFSETQRNKGNFPGRFSGRQFSNSRSEMNVSTLELGDSALYLCASAPQGSYEQYFGPGTRLTVT.

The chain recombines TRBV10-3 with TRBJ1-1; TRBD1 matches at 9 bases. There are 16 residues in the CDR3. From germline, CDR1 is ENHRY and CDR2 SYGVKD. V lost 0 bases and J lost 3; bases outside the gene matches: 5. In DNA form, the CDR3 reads TGTGCCATCAGTGAGTCTGGGACAGGGCGGTACACTGAAGCTTTCTTT. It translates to CAISESGTGRYTEAFF.

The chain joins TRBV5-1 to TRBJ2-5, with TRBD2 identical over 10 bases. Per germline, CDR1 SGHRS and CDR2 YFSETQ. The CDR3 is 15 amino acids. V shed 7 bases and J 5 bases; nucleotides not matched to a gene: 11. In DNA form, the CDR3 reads TGCGCCAGCCAAAGTGCCGGGACTAGCGAGGAGACCCAGTACTTC. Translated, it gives CASQSAGTSEETQYF.

The CDR3 DNA reads as TGTGCCAGCAACCAACGAGCGGGAGGGTACAATGAGCAGTTCTTC. Its translation is CASNQRAGGYNEQFF. The chain is built from TRBV7-2 and TRBJ2-1, with 10 bases lining up with TRBD2. Germline-derived CDR1 and CDR2 are SGHTA and FQGNSA. This CDR3 is 15 amino acids long. Losses at the gene ends were 7 bases for V and 4 bases for J; bases not matched to a gene: 7.

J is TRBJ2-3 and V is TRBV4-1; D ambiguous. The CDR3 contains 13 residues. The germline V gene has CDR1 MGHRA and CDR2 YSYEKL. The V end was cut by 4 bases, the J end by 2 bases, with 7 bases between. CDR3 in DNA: TGCGCCAGCAGCCTGAAGCTCACAGATACGCAGTATTTT. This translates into CASSLKLTDTQYF.

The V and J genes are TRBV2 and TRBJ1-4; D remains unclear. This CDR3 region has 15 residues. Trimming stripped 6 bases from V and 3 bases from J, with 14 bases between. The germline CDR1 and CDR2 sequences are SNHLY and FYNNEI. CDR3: CASRPNGRSNEKLFF. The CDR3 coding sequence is TGTGCCAGCAGACCTAACGGTCGGTCTAATGAAAAACTGTTTTTT.

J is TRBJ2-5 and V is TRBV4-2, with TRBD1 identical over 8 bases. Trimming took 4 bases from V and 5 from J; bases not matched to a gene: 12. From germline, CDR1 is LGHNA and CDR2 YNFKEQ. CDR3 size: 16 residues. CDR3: CASSPPGRGLSETQYF. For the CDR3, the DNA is TGTGCCAGCAGCCCCCCGGGCAGGGGGCTATCGGAGACCCAGTACTTC.

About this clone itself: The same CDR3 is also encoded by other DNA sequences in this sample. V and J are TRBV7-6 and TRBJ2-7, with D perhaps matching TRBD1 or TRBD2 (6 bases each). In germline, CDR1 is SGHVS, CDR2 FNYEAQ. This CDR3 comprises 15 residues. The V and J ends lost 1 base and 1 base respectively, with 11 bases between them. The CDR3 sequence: CASSLGGGGSYEQYF. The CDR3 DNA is TGTGCCAGCAGCTTAGGAGGAGGGGGTTCCTACGAGCAGTACTTC.

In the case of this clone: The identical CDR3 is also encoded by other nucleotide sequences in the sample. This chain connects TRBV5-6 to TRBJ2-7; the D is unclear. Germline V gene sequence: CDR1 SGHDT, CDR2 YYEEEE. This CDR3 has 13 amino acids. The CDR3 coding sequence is TGTGCCAGCAGCTTTAAACCTACCCAGAACCAGGACGTC. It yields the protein CASSFKPTQNQDV.

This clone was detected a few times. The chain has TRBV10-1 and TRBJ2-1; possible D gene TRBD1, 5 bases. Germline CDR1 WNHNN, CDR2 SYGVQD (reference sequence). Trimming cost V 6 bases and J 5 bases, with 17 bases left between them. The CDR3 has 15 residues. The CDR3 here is CASSPGQFPHNEQFF. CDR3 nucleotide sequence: TGCGCCAGCAGCCCCGGACAATTCCCCCACAATGAGCAGTTCTTC.

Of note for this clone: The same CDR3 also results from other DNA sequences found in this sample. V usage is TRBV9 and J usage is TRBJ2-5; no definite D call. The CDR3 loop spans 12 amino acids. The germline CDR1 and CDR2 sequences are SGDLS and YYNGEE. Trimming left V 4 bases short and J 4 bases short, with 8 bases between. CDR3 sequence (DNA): TGTGCCAGCAGCTCGGGCGGAGAGACCCAGTACTTC. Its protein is CASSSGGETQYF.

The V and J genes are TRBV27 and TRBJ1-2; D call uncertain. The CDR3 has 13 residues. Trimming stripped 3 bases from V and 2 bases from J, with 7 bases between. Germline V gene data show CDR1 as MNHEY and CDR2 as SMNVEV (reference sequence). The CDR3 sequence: CASSFGGNYGYTF. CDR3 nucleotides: TGTGCCAGCAGTTTCGGTGGAAACTATGGCTACACCTTC.

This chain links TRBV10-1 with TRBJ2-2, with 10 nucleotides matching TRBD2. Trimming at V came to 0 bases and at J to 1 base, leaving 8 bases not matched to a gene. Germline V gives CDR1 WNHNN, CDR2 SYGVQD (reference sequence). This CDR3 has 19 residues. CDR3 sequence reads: CASSESPPGLAMNTGELFF. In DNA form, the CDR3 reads TGCGCCAGCAGTGAGTCACCCCCGGGACTAGCGATGAACACCGGGGAGCTGTTTTTT.

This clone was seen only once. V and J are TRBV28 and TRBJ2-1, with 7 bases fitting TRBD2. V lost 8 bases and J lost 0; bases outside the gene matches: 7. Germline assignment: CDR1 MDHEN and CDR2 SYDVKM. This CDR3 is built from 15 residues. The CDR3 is CASGIAGRSYNEQFF. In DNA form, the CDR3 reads TGTGCCAGCGGTATAGCGGGCCGCTCCTACAATGAGCAGTTCTTC.

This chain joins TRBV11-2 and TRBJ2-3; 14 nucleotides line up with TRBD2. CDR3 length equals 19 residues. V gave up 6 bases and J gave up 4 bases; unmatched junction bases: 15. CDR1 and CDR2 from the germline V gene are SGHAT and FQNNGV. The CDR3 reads CASRQDSWGLAGDPDTQYF. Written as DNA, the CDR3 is TGTGCCAGCAGGCAAGACTCATGGGGACTAGCGGGAGATCCAGATACGCAGTATTTT.

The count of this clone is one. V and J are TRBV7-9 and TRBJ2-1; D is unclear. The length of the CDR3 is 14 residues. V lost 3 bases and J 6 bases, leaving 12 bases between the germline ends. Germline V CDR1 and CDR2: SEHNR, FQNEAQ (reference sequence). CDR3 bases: TGTGCCAGCAGCTTCTATCTAGTCGGCAATGAGCAGTTCTTC. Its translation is CASSFYLVGNEQFF.

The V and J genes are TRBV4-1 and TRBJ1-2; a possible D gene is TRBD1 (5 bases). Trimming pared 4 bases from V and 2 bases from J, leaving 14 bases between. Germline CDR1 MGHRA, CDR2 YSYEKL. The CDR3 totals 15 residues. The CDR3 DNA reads TGCGCCAGCAGCCCTGGGACTGCGACAAACTATGGCTACACCTTC. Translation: CASSPGTATNYGYTF.

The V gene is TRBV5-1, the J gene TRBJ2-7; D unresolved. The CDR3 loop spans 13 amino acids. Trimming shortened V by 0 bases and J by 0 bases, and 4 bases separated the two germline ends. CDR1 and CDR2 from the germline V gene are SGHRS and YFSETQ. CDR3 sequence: CASSLVSSYEQYF. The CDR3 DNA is TGCGCCAGCAGCTTGGTGAGCTCCTACGAGCAGTACTTC. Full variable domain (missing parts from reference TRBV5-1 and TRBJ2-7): KAGVTQTPRYLIKTRGQQVTLSCSPISGHRSVSWYQQTPGQGLQFLFEYFSETQRNKGNFPGRFSGRQFSNSRSEMNVSTLELGDSALYLCASSLVSSYEQYFGPGTRLTVT.

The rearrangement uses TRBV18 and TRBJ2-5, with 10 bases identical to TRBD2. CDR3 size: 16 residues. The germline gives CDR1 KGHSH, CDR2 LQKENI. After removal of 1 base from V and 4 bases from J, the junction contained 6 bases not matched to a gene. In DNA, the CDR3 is TGTGCCAGCTCACCACGGCTAGCGGGAGACGTAGAGACCCAGTACTTC. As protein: CASSPRLAGDVETQYF. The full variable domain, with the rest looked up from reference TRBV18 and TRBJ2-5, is NAGVMQNPRHLVRRRGQEARLRCSPMKGHSHVYWYRQLPEEGLKFMVYLQKENIIDESGMPKERFSAEFPKEGPSILRIQQVVRGDSAAYFCASSPRLAGDVETQYFGPGTRLLVL.

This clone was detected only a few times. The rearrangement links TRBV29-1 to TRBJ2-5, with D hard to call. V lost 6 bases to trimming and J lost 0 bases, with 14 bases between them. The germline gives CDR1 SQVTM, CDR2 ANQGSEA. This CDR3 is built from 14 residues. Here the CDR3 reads CSVPPTWDQETQYF. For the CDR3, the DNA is TGCAGCGTGCCACCGACATGGGACCAAGAGACCCAGTACTTC.